This TCR beta chain was captured by sequencing in a study of blood T cell repertoires in COVID-19. Original methodology: Amplification from reference gene primers served as the basis for estimated nucleated cell counts. Sequenced by immunoSEQ multiplex PCR; TCRdb stores in-frame clones only, minus some. V and J calls and clone size are copied from that table; D and trimming were computed from the DNA. The sample has a few hundred thousand clones, around 83% seen once. This CDR3 is 16 amino acids long. Trimming shortened V by 0 bases and J by 4 bases, and 16 bases separated the two germline ends. The germline gives CDR1 SGHKS, CDR2 YYEKEE (reference sequence). This study enrolled people aged roughly 18 to 90 from around 26 US geographic areas. Cohort assignment relied on participant-reported clinical history. Cohort 3 recovered donors had two negative PCRs, clearance, or symptom resolution.

Sequencing was carried out using PBMCs or T cells enriched from blood (not recorded which). The chain couples TRBV5-5 to TRBJ2-5; no clear D gene. This sequence originates from a woman aged 45-60 years who had recovered from COVID-19. As DNA, the CDR3 is TGTGCCAGCAGCTTGGACAGTTTGGTCCCCCGAGAGACCCAGTACTTC. Translated, it gives CASSLDSLVPRETQYF.